This T cell receptor (beta chain) was recovered during a study of spatial heterogeneity in lung cancer (dated by TCRdb to about 2019). Regarding the complete study: Beta-chain transcripts were consistently detected in greater numbers than alpha-chain transcripts, which likely reflects a higher abundance of beta-chain transcripts. In the raw uncorrected reads, each unique combination of TCR and UMI appeared more than ten times on average. In non-small cell lung cancer, the study quantitatively compared TCR alpha and beta repertoires across several tumor regions, matched nontumor lung, and blood. Nonsynonymous mutation counts, determined by whole-exome sequencing of tumor tissue, were related to TCR repertoire features. Both alpha and beta chains were TCR-sequenced in samples taken at surgery, namely 220 tumor regions, fewer than 80 matched nontumor lung samples and 56 PBMC samples. Overall study outcomes, separate from this receptor: Additional single-cell paired TCR alpha and beta sequencing was considered necessary to confirm, at a functional level, the hypothesis that regional TCRs recognize regional mutations. Ubiquitous expanded tumor TCRs were detected in blood more often at tumor resection than at routine follow-up.

The method was 5' RACE. Sequencing was carried out with a NextSeq 500. In the TCR library protocol, a unique molecular identifier was attached to each TCR cDNA molecule so that PCR and sequencing errors could be corrected. Under the source paper's analysis protocol: TCR identification, UMI-based error correction and CDR3 extraction were performed with Decombinator tools. TCRs above a frequency of 2 per 1,000, corresponding to the top 1% of the tumor frequency distribution, were defined as expanded. Renyi diversity was calculated using the R vegan package after each repertoire was subsampled 100 times to 5,000 TCRs. CDR3 similarity networks were constructed using string-kernel similarity of amino acid triplets, with links drawn between CDR3s whose pairwise similarity was above 0.82. In-frame beta chains were kept once TCRdb had trimmed the public reads at Q25 with fastp and called clones with MiXCR. Rows merge per CDR3 protein into single entries with the most common DNA and genes. TCRdb, rather than the study authors, made the V and J calls. In all, the sample holds 77,000 or so distinct CDR3 sequences, and around 21% of those were seen once. The ten largest clonotypes hold 5.5% to 7% of the sample.

The CDR3, from cysteine to phenylalanine, totals 15 residues. The read is trimmed to its CDR3 DNA, 45 bases read in frame from base 1. CDR1 and CDR2, looked up from the germline V gene (reference sequence), are SEHNR and FQNEAQ. Cut back by 0 bases and 1 base, the V and J ends lie 6 bases apart. The time point label here, explained by the study, means: sample taken at primary tumor resection. For TCR sequencing, whole RNA was extracted from tumor and nontumor lung tissue, or from cryopreserved PBMC samples, and no cell sorting was done. Donors were under 95 patients with early-stage, untreated non-small cell lung cancer from the lung TRACERx cohort. Only patients for whom sufficient RNA was available from at least two tumor regions were selected for TCR sequencing. This clonotype has ten or more counts. Its antigen is still unknown. One base away there is no much larger clone; base qualities are not given.

The sequenced sample was PBMCs, obtained at surgery. This chain is built from TRBV7-9 and TRBJ2-2; confidence is insufficient to name the D gene. The source is a male donor with early-stage non-small cell lung cancer. Here the CDR3 is given as CASSLAAGNTGELFF. The sequenced DNA: TGTGCCAGCAGCTTAGCGGCAGGGAACACCGGGGAGCTGTTTTTT.